The rows below give T cell receptor beta chains drawn from one sample of a study of control samples from healthy donors and cancer patients. The protocol was immunoSEQ multiplex PCR, while the TCRdb copy is restricted to in-frame clones and leaves out a portion. The sample lists roughly 100,000 clones, 80% to 90% seen once, with 13% in the top ten. Sequenced sample: blood. The receptors stem from a woman in her 50s in good health. Both conserved end residues are part of each CDR3. D genes are given only for firm matches. Expanded clones are given a class, and other clones once, few, many or no size at all.

size,D,V,J,length,CDR3,DNA
once,.,TRBV5-1,TRBJ2-2,14,CASTRSQNTGELFF,TGCGCCAGCACGAGGTCCCAGAACACCGGGGAGCTGTTTTTT
once,.,TRBV7-3,TRBJ2-1,15,CASSLGASSYNEQFF,TGTGCCAGCAGCTTAGGAGCGAGCTCCTACAATGAGCAGTTCTTC
.,.,TRBV15,TRBJ1-2,13,CATSRERGVGYTF,TGTGCCACCAGCAGAGAGAGAGGGGTAGGCTACACCTTC
.,.,TRBV14,TRBJ1-2,16,CASGGERQPWGYGYTF,TGTGCCAGCGGTGGGGAACGACAGCCGTGGGGCTATGGCTACACCTTC
.,TRBD2,TRBV5-6,TRBJ2-2,14,CASSRLAGTGELFF,TGTGCCAGCAGCCGTCTAGCGGGCACCGGGGAGCTGTTTTTT
.,.,TRBV5-1,TRBJ2-3,12,CASSSGTDTQYF,TGCGCCAGCAGCTCCGGCACAGATACGCAGTATTTT
.,TRBD1,TRBV27,TRBJ1-5,15,CASSPRDRGQQPQHF,TGTGCCAGCAGTCCAAGAGACAGGGGGCAGCAGCCCCAGCATTTT
.,TRBD1,TRBV19,TRBJ2-7,15,CASSEQGRGGYEQYF,TGTGCCAGTAGTGAACAGGGGAGAGGTGGCTACGAGCAGTACTTC
.,.,TRBV9,TRBJ2-1,15,CPTRGTGGGDREQFF,TGCCCCACCCGCGGCACGGGGGGAGGGGACAGGGAGCAGTTCTTC
.,.,TRBV10-3,TRBJ2-1,15,CAISEGTGFYNEQFF,TGTGCCATCAGTGAGGGAACAGGGTTCTACAATGAGCAGTTCTTC
once,TRBD2,TRBV28,TRBJ2-7,15,CASSPTGRGAYEQYF,TGTGCCAGCAGTCCGACGGGCCGGGGGGCCTACGAGCAGTACTTC
.,TRBD2,TRBV12-5,TRBJ2-5,13,CASGLAGVETQYF,TGTGCTAGCGGACTAGCGGGAGTTGAGACCCAGTACTTC
.,.,TRBV4-2,TRBJ1-5,14,CASSQGGPNQPQHF,TGTGCCAGCAGCCAAGGAGGGCCCAATCAGCCCCAGCATTTT
few,.,TRBV5-1,TRBJ1-4,15,CASSLSVEPNEKLFF,TGCGCCAGCAGCTTGTCGGTAGAGCCTAATGAAAAACTGTTTTTT
.,.,TRBV12-3/TRBV12-4,TRBJ1-1,13,CASNEGLHTEAFF,TGTGCCAGCAACGAGGGGCTACACACTGAAGCTTTCTTT
.,.,TRBV6-2/TRBV6-3,TRBJ1-5,18,CASSYSHIDSYSNQPQHF,TGTGCCAGCAGTTACAGTCACATTGACTCTTATAGCAATCAGCCCCAGCATTTT
.,.,TRBV19,TRBJ1-1,13,CASMGVGNSEAFF,TGTGCCAGTATGGGGGTCGGGAACAGTGAAGCTTTCTTT
.,.,TRBV7-9,TRBJ1-5,15,CASSLGQAPTWPQHF,TGTGCCAGCAGCTTAGGACAGGCGCCAACCTGGCCCCAGCATTTT
.,.,TRBV7-2,TRBJ1-1,13,CASSLGDNTEAFF,TGTGCCAGCAGCCTCGGGGATAACACTGAAGCTTTCTTT
.,TRBD1,TRBV19,TRBJ2-5,16,CASSTRQGDTQETQYF,TGTGCCAGTAGTACTCGACAGGGGGACACCCAAGAGACCCAGTACTTC
.,TRBD1,TRBV7-9,TRBJ1-2,11,CASSEGQERAF,TGTGCCAGCAGCGAGGGACAGGAGAGAGCCTTC
once,TRBD1,TRBV30,TRBJ1-6,14,CAWTLGQGNSPLHF,TGTGCCTGGACCCTTGGACAGGGAAATTCACCCCTCCACTTT
.,TRBD2,TRBV6-5,TRBJ2-1,15,CASSSLGTSGGEQFF,TGTGCCAGCAGTTCCCTAGGGACTAGCGGGGGTGAGCAGTTCTTC
.,TRBD1,TRBV11-3,TRBJ1-1,14,CASSFGQGNTEAFF,TGTGCCAGCAGCTTTGGACAGGGAAACACTGAAGCTTTCTTT
.,TRBD1,TRBV13,TRBJ2-7,15,CASSPARTGSYEQYF,TGTGCCAGCAGCCCCGCCCGGACAGGTTCCTACGAGCAGTACTTC
.,TRBD1,TRBV5-1,TRBJ1-1,18,CASSSRNGEQGLNTEAFF,TGCGCCAGCAGCTCAAGAAACGGCGAACAGGGGTTGAACACTGAAGCTTTCTTT
.,TRBD1,TRBV5-6,TRBJ1-3,18,CASSLFGRDRLSGNTIYF,TGTGCCAGCAGCTTGTTTGGTAGGGACAGACTCTCTGGAAACACCATATATTTT
.,.,TRBV6-1,TRBJ1-6,16,CASSEGLLSYNSPLHF,TGTGCCAGCAGTGAAGGGCTTCTCTCCTATAATTCACCCCTCCACTTT
.,TRBD1,TRBV6-1,TRBJ1-4,18,CASSAQWTGLLVNEKLFF,TGTGCCAGCAGTGCCCAGTGGACAGGACTACTGGTTAATGAAAAACTGTTTTTT
.,.,TRBV6-6,TRBJ1-5,13,CASTVGFGQPQHF,TGTGCCAGCACGGTGGGGTTTGGTCAGCCCCAGCATTTT
once,.,TRBV6-5,TRBJ1-1,12,CASSYGRTEAFF,TGTGCCAGCAGTTACGGCCGGACTGAAGCTTTCTTT
.,.,TRBV5-4,TRBJ2-7,12,CASRGPSYEQYF,TGTGCCAGCAGGGGGCCGTCCTACGAGCAGTACTTC
.,TRBD2,TRBV5-5,TRBJ2-7,17,CASSLGIGLAGDYEQYF,TGTGCCAGCAGCTTGGGTATAGGACTAGCGGGAGACTACGAGCAGTACTTC
.,.,TRBV14,TRBJ2-7,12,CASSRQAYEQYF,TGTGCCAGCAGCCGACAGGCCTACGAGCAGTACTTC
few,.,TRBV4-2,TRBJ2-2,15,CASSQPGVETGELFF,TGTGCCAGCAGCCAACCAGGGGTGGAAACCGGGGAGCTGTTTTTT
.,TRBD1,TRBV11-3,TRBJ2-6,12,CASSFTGDKLTF,TGTGCCAGCAGCTTTACAGGGGATAAACTGACTTTC
.,TRBD1,TRBV5-1,TRBJ1-2,14,CASSLGQGLGGYTF,TGCGCCAGCAGCTTGGGACAGGGTCTGGGGGGCTACACCTTC
.,TRBD1,TRBV12-3/TRBV12-4,TRBJ1-2,13,CASSWTGEYGYTF,TGTGCCAGCAGCTGGACAGGGGAGTATGGCTACACCTTC
.,TRBD1,TRBV2,TRBJ1-1,17,CASSVTGGGMGNTEAFF,TGTGCCAGCAGTGTAACAGGGGGAGGGATGGGGAACACTGAAGCTTTCTTT
.,.,TRBV27,TRBJ1-2,15,CASSFGPGHSYGYTF,TGTGCCAGCAGTTTTGGGCCGGGACATTCCTATGGCTACACCTTC
.,TRBD1,TRBV5-1,TRBJ1-4,14,CASSPGTGDEKLFF,TGCGCCAGCAGCCCCGGGACAGGTGATGAAAAACTGTTTTTT
.,TRBD1,TRBV19,TRBJ2-3,16,CASSPRTGGTLDTQYF,TGTGCCAGTAGTCCCCGGACAGGGGGCACTTTGGATACGCAGTATTTT
.,TRBD2,TRBV10-3,TRBJ2-2,13,CAINAGGGGELFF,TGTGCTATCAACGCGGGGGGAGGCGGGGAGCTGTTTTTT
.,.,TRBV19,TRBJ2-7,15,CASSSVGTGTYEQYF,TGTGCCAGTAGTTCGGTCGGGACGGGGACCTACGAGCAGTACTTC
.,TRBD2,TRBV6-1,TRBJ2-2,13,CASSEREGGELFF,TGTGCCAGCAGTGAAAGGGAGGGTGGGGAGCTGTTTTTT
once,TRBD2,TRBV4-2,TRBJ2-2,15,CASSRGLADPGELFF,TGTGCCAGCAGCCGGGGACTAGCTGATCCCGGGGAGCTGTTTTTT
once,TRBD2,TRBV7-2,TRBJ2-3,15,CASSPGLAGGDTQYF,TGTGCCAGCAGCCCTGGACTAGCGGGAGGGGATACGCAGTATTTT
.,TRBD1,TRBV6-5,TRBJ2-7,13,CATRRDRNYEQYF,TGTGCCACACGGAGGGACAGGAACTACGAGCAGTACTTC